These 17 T cell receptor beta chains originate from one sample sequenced in a study of naive and memory T cell subsets. Two oligonucleotides, mixed equimolar, formed the beta constant-region primer covering TRBC1 and TRBC2. From the UMI-ligation and nested PCR reads, TCRdb called clonotypes with MiXCR, one entry per CDR3 protein. The sample lists 70,000 to 95,000 distinct CDR3 sequences; about 6.5% were seen once. Sequenced material: central memory CD4+ T cells from blood. Receptors originate from a human donor in good health.

A single count supports this clonotype. The CDR3 carries no conserved terminal phenylalanine or tryptophan, so it likely arises from a read error. V is TRBV29-1 and J is TRBJ2-3, with 7 bases fitting TRBD2. Germline loops: CDR1 SQVTM, CDR2 ANQGSEA. The CDR3 is 15 amino acids. The V segment lost 4 bases and the J segment 5 bases; nucleotides outside the gene matches: 12. CDR3 nucleotide sequence: TGCAGCGTTGTAGTCATTGCGGGAGCTAGAGATACGCAGTATCTT. Protein sequence: CSVVVIAGARDTQYL.

The table lists this clonotype with many counts. The chain links TRBV10-3 to TRBJ1-1, with D maybe TRBD1 (6 bases). Germline assignment: CDR1 ENHRY and CDR2 SYGVKD. The CDR3 runs 13 residues. The germline V and J ends were trimmed by 8 bases and 1 base, with 11 bases remaining between them. The CDR3 coding sequence is TGTGCCATCGGCAGGGGCGGGAACACTGAAGCTTTCTTT. Protein product: CAIGRGGNTEAFF.

This clonotype was recorded at least ten times. The chain uses TRBV4-2 and TRBJ2-1; 12 bases agree with TRBD2. This CDR3 is built from 18 residues. Losses at the gene ends were 0 bases for V and 9 bases for J; bases not matched to a gene: 12. Germline loops: CDR1 LGHNA, CDR2 YNFKEQ. CDR3 amino acids: CASSQDISTSGGQGEQFF. The CDR3 bases are TGTGCCAGCAGCCAAGACATCTCGACTAGCGGGGGCCAGGGTGAGCAGTTCTTC.

This clonotype has a handful of counts. The chain uses TRBV12-3 or TRBV12-4 and TRBJ2-1, with D tentatively TRBD2 (6 bases). The CDR3 extends over 14 amino acids. The V and J ends lost 6 bases and 0 bases respectively, with 9 bases between them. Here the CDR3 DNA reads TGTGCCAGCAGCCGGGGAGGCTCCTACAATGAGCAGTTCTTC. Amino acid sequence: CASSRGGSYNEQFF.

This clonotype was detected only a few times. The rearrangement links TRBV5-4 to TRBJ2-7; possible D gene TRBD1, 5 bases. V was pared by 2 bases and J by 3 bases, with 9 bases between. The CDR3 loop spans 13 amino acids. CDR1 is SGHNT and CDR2 is YYREEE in the germline V gene (reference sequence). CDR3 in amino acids: CASSFTGSYEQYF. CDR3 DNA sequence: TGTGCCAGCAGCTTCACAGGAAGCTACGAGCAGTACTTC.

This clonotype occurred many times. The J gene is TRBJ1-6, the V gene TRBV5-1, with D unclear. V lost 4 bases to trimming and J lost 0 bases, with 11 bases between them. The CDR3 is made up of 16 amino acids. Germline V gives CDR1 SGHRS, CDR2 YFSETQ. This chain's CDR3 is CASSPGSSSYNSPLHF. CDR3 DNA: TGCGCCAGCAGCCCCGGGAGCAGCTCCTATAATTCACCCCTCCACTTT.

This clonotype was seen ten or more times. The V call is TRBV18, the J call TRBJ1-2; D might be TRBD1 (5 bases). The CDR3 spans 11 residues. Germline CDR1 is KGHSH and CDR2 is LQKENI. The ends were cut back, 4 bases at V and 10 bases at J, with 10 bases in the middle. CDR3 protein: CASSRGESYTF. The CDR3 region has the DNA TGTGCCAGCTCACGGGGGGAGTCCTACACCTTC.

At least ten counts were recorded for this clonotype. The chain employs TRBV7-2 and TRBJ2-1; 10 bases agree with TRBD1. With 1 base clipped from V and 7 bases from J, the junction kept 13 bases outside the gene matches. CDR1 is SGHTA, CDR2 FQGNSA, per germline. There are 18 residues in the CDR3. Written as DNA, the CDR3 is TGTGCCAGCAGCTTAGAATTGTTTGGGACAGGGGAGAAAAATGAGCAGTTCTTC. It translates to CASSLELFGTGEKNEQFF.

This clonotype was counted many times. V and J are TRBV7-3 and TRBJ1-1; D gene ambiguous. CDR3 length: 13 amino acids. V was pared by 2 bases and J by 1 base, with 5 bases between. Germline assignment: CDR1 SGHTA and CDR2 FQGTGA. CDR3 sequence: CASSLAPNTEAFF. DNA for the CDR3: TGTGCCAGCAGCTTAGCGCCGAACACTGAAGCTTTCTTT.

The sample holds many counts of this clonotype. This chain joins TRBV27 and TRBJ2-5; TRBD2 matches 8 bases. The CDR3 runs 16 residues. Germline V lookup: CDR1 MNHEY, CDR2 SMNVEV (reference sequence). J lost 8 bases, V lost 6 bases, and 17 bases had no gene match. This chain's CDR3 is CASRIQRGRSGETQYF. The CDR3 bases are TGTGCCAGCAGAATCCAGCGGGGGAGGTCGGGAGAAACCCAGTACTTC.

This clonotype was counted ten times or more. The chain recombines TRBV20-1 with TRBJ2-7; weak D call: TRBD2 (5 bases). The germline gives CDR1 DFQATT, CDR2 SNEGSKA (reference sequence). The CDR3 covers 13 residues. V shed 6 bases and J shed 6 bases, with 18 bases lying between them. The CDR3 protein is CSALSFRSGEQYF. The DNA of the CDR3 is TGCAGTGCCCTCTCTTTTCGAAGCGGCGAGCAGTACTTC.

This chain's CDR3 is CSAPGKGTEAFF. The CDR3 coding sequence is TGCAGTGCCCCCGGGAAGGGCACTGAAGCTTTCTTT. The V and J genes are TRBV20-1 and TRBJ1-1; D call uncertain. Trimming pared 6 bases from V and 4 bases from J, leaving 12 bases between. Germline CDR1 and CDR2: DFQATT and SNEGSKA (reference sequence). This CDR3 has 12 amino acids.

In its sample, this clonotype was seen many times. This chain joins TRBV20-1 and TRBJ1-6; D is possibly TRBD1 (5 bases). Germline loops: CDR1 DFQATT, CDR2 SNEGSKA (reference sequence). CDR3 length: 16 amino acids. The V end lost 0 bases, the J end lost 5 bases, and 14 bases lay between the germline ends. The CDR3 reads CSARDWGRQNNSPLHF. CDR3 DNA: TGCAGTGCTAGAGATTGGGGGAGACAGAATAATTCACCCCTCCACTTT.

This clonotype has ten or more counts. The chain employs TRBV18 and TRBJ2-5; possible D gene TRBD2, 6 bases. V lost 5 bases, J lost 2 bases, and 15 bases lay in between. Germline CDR1 and CDR2: KGHSH and LQKENI. This CDR3 comprises 15 residues. The CDR3 here is CASSAQSGGQETQYF. The CDR3 nucleotides are TGTGCCAGCTCAGCTCAGTCTGGGGGGCAAGAGACCCAGTACTTC.

In this sample, this clonotype turned up a few times. This sequence joins TRBV7-9 and TRBJ2-2, with no clear D. Per the germline V gene, CDR1 is SEHNR and CDR2 is FQNEAQ (reference sequence). V lost 2 bases and J 2 bases, leaving 0 bases between the germline ends. The CDR3 runs to 12 residues. CDR3 DNA sequence: TGTGCCAGCAGCTTAAACACCGGGGAGCTGTTTTTT. Translated: CASSLNTGELFF.

A word on this clonotype: A much more abundant neighbour one base away suggests this may be a read error. J is TRBJ2-7 and V is TRBV19; 8 nucleotides align to TRBD2. The ends lost 4 bases at V and 5 bases at J; junction bases unmatched: 7. This CDR3 spans 14 amino acids. Germline-derived CDR1 and CDR2 are LNHDA and SQIVND (reference sequence). CDR3 sequence reads: CASSSAGGGHEQYF. DNA of the CDR3: TGTGCCAGTAGTAGTGCGGGAGGAGGCCACGAGCAGTACTTC. Variable domain in full (rest from reference TRBV19 and TRBJ2-7): DGGITQSPKYLFRKEGQNVTLSCEQNLNHDAMYWYRQDPGQGLRLIYYSQIVNDFQKGDIAEGYSVSREKKESFPLTVTSAQKNPTAFYLCASSSAGGGHEQYFGPGTRLTVT.

This clonotype was counted ten times or more. The rearrangement uses TRBV5-6 and TRBJ2-2; no firm D call. CDR3 size: 14 residues. Germline lookup yields CDR1 SGHDT and CDR2 YYEEEE. Trimming left V 3 bases short and J 5 bases short, with 11 bases between. For the CDR3, the DNA is TGTGCCAGCAGCTCGAAACCTCTAACCGGGGAGCTGTTTTTT. This codes for CASSSKPLTGELFF. The entire variable domain, with the rest obtained from reference TRBV5-6 and TRBJ2-2, is as follows: DAGVTQSPTHLIKTRGQQVTLRCSPKSGHDTVSWYQQALGQGPQFIFQYYEEEERQRGNFPDRFSGHQFPNYSSELNVNALLLGDSALYLCASSSKPLTGELFFGEGSRLTVL.